Listed below are T cell receptor beta chains from one sample, sequenced in a study of blood T cell repertoires in COVID-19. Only in-frame clones appear in the TCRdb table, and some are missing; sequencing was by immunoSEQ multiplex PCR. The table includes roughly 250,000 clones, about 93% detected once. Sequencing used PBMCs or T cells enriched from blood (not recorded which). These receptor sequences come from a woman aged 18-29 years who had recovered from COVID-19. CDR3s include the opening cysteine and the closing phenylalanine or tryptophan. A D gene is named only where the DNA matches it firmly. Clone size, where shown, is once, few, many, or a class for clones that have expanded.

j_gene | d_gene | abundance | v_gene | CDR3nt | CDR3aa
TRBJ1-1 | - | - | TRBV12-5 | TGTGCTAGTGGTTGGGGCGGTGGGAACACTGAAGCTTTCTTT | CASGWGGGNTEAFF
TRBJ2-3 | - | - | TRBV7-8 | TGTGCCAGCAGCGCACAGCGGCTCCGGAGCACAGATACGCAGTATTTT | CASSAQRLRSTDTQYF
TRBJ1-4 | - | - | TRBV27 | TGTGCCAGCAGTGCTAGGGGATTTAATGAAAAACTGTTTTTT | CASSARGFNEKLFF
TRBJ2-7 | - | - | TRBV11-1 | TGTGCCAGCACCCCTTTTTCAGGGAAAGAGCAGTACTTC | CASTPFSGKEQYF
TRBJ2-1 | - | - | TRBV5-1 | TGCGCCAGCAGACCCCCGTCCTACCCCAATGAGCAGTTCTTC | CASRPPSYPNEQFF
TRBJ1-1 | - | - | TRBV9 | TGTGCCAGCAGCGTCCAGGGGATGAACACTGAAGCTTTCTTT | CASSVQGMNTEAFF
TRBJ2-6 | - | - | TRBV9 | TGTGCCAGCAGCGTAGGCGGTCGCGGGGCCCCTGGGGCCAACGTCCTGACTTTC | CASSVGGRGAPGANVLTF
TRBJ1-2 | TRBD1 | - | TRBV28 | TGTGCCAGCAGTTTGCCCCAGGGGGCTGGTGGCTACACCTTC | CASSLPQGAGGYTF
TRBJ1-2 | TRBD1 | few | TRBV24-1 | TGTGCCACCAGTGGCGGCAGGGGGAGGTCGGACTATGGCTACACCTTC | CATSGGRGRSDYGYTF
TRBJ2-2 | TRBD1 | - | TRBV25-1 | TGTGCCAGCAGTAACCCACAGGGGTCCGGGGAGCTGTTTTTT | CASSNPQGSGELFF
TRBJ2-3 | - | - | TRBV7-9 | TGTGCCAGCAGCCGGGGAAGGTCTTTCACAGATACGCAGTATTTT | CASSRGRSFTDTQYF
TRBJ2-7 | TRBD1 | - | TRBV6-5 | TGTGCCAGCAGTCAGCAGGGGGCGCAAACCGAGCAGTACTTC | CASSQQGAQTEQYF
TRBJ1-1 | - | - | TRBV4-1 | TGCGCCAGCAGGATAGACACGAACACTGAAGCTTTCTTT | CASRIDTNTEAFF
TRBJ2-7 | TRBD1 | once | TRBV7-2 | TGTGCCAGCAGCTTAGTAGGACAGGGGGGGTCCTACGAGCAGTACTTC | CASSLVGQGGSYEQYF
TRBJ1-2 | TRBD1 | - | TRBV19 | TGTGCCAGTAGTATAAGGGACAGGTATGGCTACACCTTC | CASSIRDRYGYTF
TRBJ1-2 | TRBD1 | - | TRBV5-4 | TGTGCCAGCAGCTTGGGGGGGTCGGGACAGGGGACTTATGGCTACACCTTC | CASSLGGSGQGTYGYTF
TRBJ1-1 | - | - | TRBV11-3 | TGTGCCAGCACAAATGGTGCATCCTTGAGCACTGAAGCTTTCTTT | CASTNGASLSTEAFF
TRBJ2-7 | - | - | TRBV4-1 | TGCGCCAGCAGCCAAGAAAGAGGCTACGAGCAGTACTTC | CASSQERGYEQYF
TRBJ2-1 | - | - | TRBV4-2 | TGTGCCAGCAGCCAAGAAGCGGGCGGGGGCGGCAACAATGAGCAGTTCTTC | CASSQEAGGGGNNEQFF
TRBJ1-1 | - | - | TRBV5-1 | TGCGCCAGCAGCCAGGAGGGGAACACTGAAGCTTTCTTT | CASSQEGNTEAFF
TRBJ1-6 | - | - | TRBV15 | TGTGCCACCAGCCCCCTAGGCGAATATAATTCACCCCTCCACTTT | CATSPLGEYNSPLHF
TRBJ1-1 | TRBD1 | - | TRBV29-1 | TGCAGCGTTTCAGGGGGGCGTGCGTACACTGAAGCTTTCTTT | CSVSGGRAYTEAFF
TRBJ2-1 | - | - | TRBV4-2 | TGTGCCAGCAGCCAATCTACAACTAGTGCAAGCTCCTACAATGAGCAGTTCTTC | CASSQSTTSASSYNEQFF
TRBJ2-4 | - | - | TRBV28 | TGTGCCAGCAGTGACTCTGGACTAGCCAAAAACATTCAGTACTTC | CASSDSGLAKNIQYF
TRBJ1-1 | - | - | TRBV18 | TGTGCCAGCTCACCCCCCGGGAACACTGAAGCTTTCTTT | CASSPPGNTEAFF
TRBJ1-1 | - | - | TRBV7-3 | TGTGCCAGCAGCTTAGGTCGTGAGGCTTTCTTT | CASSLGREAFF
TRBJ2-7 | TRBD1 | - | TRBV6-5 | TGTGCCAGCAGGAGACAGGGTGGCTACGAGCAGTACTTC | CASRRQGGYEQYF
TRBJ2-7 | - | - | TRBV7-8 | TGTGCCAGCAGCTTAGCGTCACGGTCCGTAACAGGCTACGAGCAGTACTTC | CASSLASRSVTGYEQYF
TRBJ1-6 | TRBD1 | - | TRBV3-1/TRBV3-2 | TGTGCCAGCACTGGCAGGGGGGCCTATAATTCACCCCTCCACTTT | CASTGRGAYNSPLHF
TRBJ1-2 | TRBD1 | once | TRBV27 | TGTGCCAGCAGTCTCACTCAGGGGGCGAATGGCTACACCTTC | CASSLTQGANGYTF
TRBJ2-7 | TRBD1 | - | TRBV7-9 | TGTGCCAGCACCCGGCCAGGGGGCAACGAGCAGTACTTC | CASTRPGGNEQYF
TRBJ2-5 | - | - | TRBV15 | TGTGCCACCAGCAGAGAGGGCGTCAGGGAAGAGACCCAGTACTTC | CATSREGVREETQYF
TRBJ1-2 | TRBD1 | once | TRBV19 | TGTGCCAGTATCACAGGGGGCGCGAGTGGCTACACCTTC | CASITGGASGYTF
TRBJ1-5 | TRBD1 | - | TRBV6-2/TRBV6-3 | TGTGCCAGCAGTTCAGGACAGGGTATTAGCAATCAGCCCCAGCATTTT | CASSSGQGISNQPQHF
TRBJ1-1 | - | few | TRBV7-9 | TGTGCCAGCAGCTCCGGGGGAAACCGGGACACTGAAGCTTTCTTT | CASSSGGNRDTEAFF
TRBJ2-7 | - | - | TRBV11-2 | TGTGCCAGCAGCTTAGGGTACGGGGAACAGTACTTC | CASSLGYGEQYF
TRBJ2-7 | TRBD2 | - | TRBV5-4 | TGTGCCTGCGCTGAAGGGACTAATGAGGCCTACGAGCAGTACTTC | CACAEGTNEAYEQYF
TRBJ1-5 | TRBD1 | once | TRBV2 | TGTGCCAGCAGTCGAGGGGGCGGCGACAATCAGCCCCAGCATTTT | CASSRGGGDNQPQHF
TRBJ1-2 | TRBD1 | - | TRBV19 | TGTGCCAGTAGTCAGACGGGCATGGGACAGGGGACCGCTGTCACCTTC | CASSQTGMGQGTAVTF
TRBJ1-2 | TRBD1 | - | TRBV11-3 | TGTGCCAGCAGCTCGCCCGGGACAGCGGAATTTTATGCCAACTTC | CASSSPGTAEFYANF
TRBJ2-5 | - | - | TRBV19 | TGTGCCAGTTCTGGTAGGGCTAGCCGGTTGGAGACCCAGTACTTC | CASSGRASRLETQYF
TRBJ1-1 | - | - | TRBV7-2 | TGTGCCAGCAGCCGCAGGATTGGGTCCCCTGAAGCTTTCTTT | CASSRRIGSPEAFF
TRBJ1-4 | TRBD1 | - | TRBV11-3 | TGTGCCAGCAGTCCTACAGGGGGGTCTGGAAAACTGTTTTTT | CASSPTGGSGKLFF
TRBJ2-1 | TRBD2 | - | TRBV27 | TGTGCCAGCAGTACAAGACTAGCGGGGGGTTACAATGAGCAGTTCTTC | CASSTRLAGGYNEQFF
TRBJ2-4 | - | once | TRBV4-2 | TGTGCCAGCAGCCAAGTACTCGCCAAAAACATTCAGTACTTC | CASSQVLAKNIQYF
TRBJ1-5 | - | - | TRBV3-1/TRBV3-2 | TGTGCCAGCACGAAGGCGGGGAGCAATCAGCCCCAGCATTTT | CASTKAGSNQPQHF
TRBJ2-6 | - | once | TRBV19 | TGTGCCAGTAGTATCGCCGGGAGTGGGGCCAACGTCCTGACTTTC | CASSIAGSGANVLTF
TRBJ1-1 | - | few | TRBV24-1 | TGTGCCACCAGTGGGCCTGGATCCGGGGATACTGAAGCTTTCTTT | CATSGPGSGDTEAFF
TRBJ1-2 | TRBD1 | - | TRBV7-9 | TGTGCCAGCAGCTTCGTGGGACAGGGGTTTGGCTACACCTTC | CASSFVGQGFGYTF
TRBJ1-2 | TRBD1 | - | TRBV18 | TGTGCCAGCTCACCTCGACAGGGGGAGATCGATGGCTACACCTTC | CASSPRQGEIDGYTF
TRBJ1-2 | TRBD1 | few | TRBV7-9 | TGTGCCAGCAGCCGGGACAGCGACTATGGCTACACCTTC | CASSRDSDYGYTF
TRBJ1-1 | - | - | TRBV28 | TGTGCCAGCAGGGCCATGAACACTGAAGCTTTCTTT | CASRAMNTEAFF
TRBJ1-2 | - | - | TRBV5-1 | TGCGCCAGCAGTTCGACAGATCGCGGGACCTATGGCTACACCTTC | CASSSTDRGTYGYTF
TRBJ2-1 | - | - | TRBV7-7 | TGTGCTAGCAGCCCCCAGGTCTCGTCCTTCGGTGAGCAGTTCTTC | CASSPQVSSFGEQFF
TRBJ2-7 | - | - | TRBV5-1 | TGCGCCAGCAACCAGGACACGAGCTCCTACGAGCAGTACTTC | CASNQDTSSYEQYF
TRBJ1-2 | TRBD1 | - | TRBV7-2 | TGTGCCAGCAGCCAGGCGGGGACAGGAACTGGAGGCTACACCTTC | CASSQAGTGTGGYTF
TRBJ2-1 | TRBD2 | - | TRBV18 | TGTGCCAGCTCACCGAGAGGACTAGTTTCCTACAATGAGCAGTTCTTC | CASSPRGLVSYNEQFF
TRBJ1-2 | - | - | TRBV6-2/TRBV6-3 | TGTGCCAGCAGTTTCCGACAGGCTTCTAACTATGGCTACACCTTC | CASSFRQASNYGYTF